A selection of T cell receptor beta chains follows, all from one sample in a study of blood T cell repertoires in COVID-19. Method: immunoSEQ multiplex PCR; TCRdb's copy keeps in-frame clones and lacks some. The sample shows tens of thousands of clones, roughly 87% of them seen only once. The sequenced material came from peripheral blood. The receptor source for this set is a man aged 50 or older with active COVID-19. Both conserved end residues are trimmed from each CDR3.

CDR3 protein: ASSLVGGFQF
V gene: TRBV7-2
CDR3 length: 10

CDR3 protein: ASRIGQLLNSPLH
V gene: TRBV19
CDR3 length: 13

CDR3 protein: ASSPPKAGPPHEQF
V gene: TRBV12-5
CDR3 length: 14

CDR3 protein: ASSYPPRGAEETQY
V gene: TRBV6-6
CDR3 length: 14

CDR3 protein: ASWGGSGTGELF
V gene: TRBV7-2
CDR3 length: 12

CDR3 protein: ASSVGGSQYEQY
V gene: TRBV9
CDR3 length: 12

CDR3 protein: ATSTGDRGFYEQY
V gene: TRBV15
CDR3 length: 13

CDR3 protein: ASSIVGSVNEAF
V gene: TRBV19
CDR3 length: 12

CDR3 protein: ATSTRGGSETQY
V gene: TRBV15
CDR3 length: 12

CDR3 protein: ASGTGTGISPLH
V gene: TRBV12-5
CDR3 length: 12

CDR3 protein: ASSPGLARSGELF
V gene: TRBV28
CDR3 length: 13

CDR3 protein: ASTGRGPGQGIDYGYT
V gene: TRBV25-1
CDR3 length: 16

CDR3 protein: ASSKDSTSYEQY
V gene: TRBV5-1
CDR3 length: 12

CDR3 protein: ASSRAAGVETVEAF
V gene: TRBV4-1
CDR3 length: 14

CDR3 protein: ASTRTGVGDQPQH
V gene: TRBV6-5
CDR3 length: 13

CDR3 protein: ASSLVGEETQY
V gene: TRBV5-1
CDR3 length: 11

CDR3 protein: ASSQADGKSSYNSPLH
V gene: TRBV4-1
CDR3 length: 16

CDR3 protein: ASRTSGGNEQF
V gene: TRBV19
CDR3 length: 11

CDR3 protein: ASSPRTGTTEAF
V gene: TRBV7-2
CDR3 length: 12

CDR3 protein: ASSPAGTGYT
V gene: TRBV18
CDR3 length: 10

CDR3 protein: ASSVAGGIGLDTQY
V gene: TRBV9
CDR3 length: 14

CDR3 protein: ALPPPEAF
V gene: TRBV5-1
CDR3 length: 8

CDR3 protein: ASSLRDSFNTEAF
V gene: TRBV5-8
CDR3 length: 13

CDR3 protein: ASSLHPGQGDSPLH
V gene: TRBV4-2
CDR3 length: 14

CDR3 protein: AWSTTGGATNNEQF
V gene: TRBV30
CDR3 length: 14

CDR3 protein: ASRGGGKNTQY
V gene: TRBV6-6
CDR3 length: 11

CDR3 protein: ASSLTGDSYEQY
V gene: TRBV5-1
CDR3 length: 12

CDR3 protein: ASSTRQASRGTEAF
V gene: TRBV5-4
CDR3 length: 14

CDR3 protein: ASSYSRAGLVEQY
V gene: TRBV6-5
CDR3 length: 13

CDR3 protein: ASVQGAGNSPLH
V gene: TRBV19
CDR3 length: 12